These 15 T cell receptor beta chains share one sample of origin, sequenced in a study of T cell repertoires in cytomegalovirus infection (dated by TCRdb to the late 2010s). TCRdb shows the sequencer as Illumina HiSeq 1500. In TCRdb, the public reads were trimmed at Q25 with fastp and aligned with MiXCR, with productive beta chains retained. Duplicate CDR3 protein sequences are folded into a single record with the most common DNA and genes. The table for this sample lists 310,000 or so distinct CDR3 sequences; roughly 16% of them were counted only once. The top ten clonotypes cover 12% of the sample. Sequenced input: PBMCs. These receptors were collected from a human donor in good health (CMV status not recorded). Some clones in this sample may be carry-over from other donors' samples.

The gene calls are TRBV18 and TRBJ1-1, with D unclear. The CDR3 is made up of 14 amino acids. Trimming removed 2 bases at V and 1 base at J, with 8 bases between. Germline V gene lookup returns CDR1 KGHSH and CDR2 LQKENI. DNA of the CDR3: TGTGCCAGCTCACCAGTCCTGGAGAACACTGAAGCTTTCTTT. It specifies CASSPVLENTEAFF.

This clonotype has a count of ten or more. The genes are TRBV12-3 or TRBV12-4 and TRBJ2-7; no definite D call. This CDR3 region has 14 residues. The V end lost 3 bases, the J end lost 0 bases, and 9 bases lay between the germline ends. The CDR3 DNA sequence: TGTGCCAGCAGTTTCCGAATCCCCTCCTACGAGCAGTACTTC. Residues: CASSFRIPSYEQYF.

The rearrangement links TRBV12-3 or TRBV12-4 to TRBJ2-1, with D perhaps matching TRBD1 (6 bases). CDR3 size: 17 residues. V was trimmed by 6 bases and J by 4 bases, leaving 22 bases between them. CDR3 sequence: CASRGKFGTPGYNEQFF. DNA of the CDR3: TGTGCCAGCAGGGGTAAATTCGGGACACCCGGATACAATGAGCAGTTCTTC.

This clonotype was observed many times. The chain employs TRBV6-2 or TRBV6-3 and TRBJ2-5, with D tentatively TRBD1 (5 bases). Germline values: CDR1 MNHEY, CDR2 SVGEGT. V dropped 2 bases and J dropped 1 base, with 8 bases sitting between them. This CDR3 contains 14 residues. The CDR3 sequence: CASSYTDTQETQYF. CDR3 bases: TGTGCCAGCAGTTACACGGACACCCAAGAGACCCAGTACTTC.

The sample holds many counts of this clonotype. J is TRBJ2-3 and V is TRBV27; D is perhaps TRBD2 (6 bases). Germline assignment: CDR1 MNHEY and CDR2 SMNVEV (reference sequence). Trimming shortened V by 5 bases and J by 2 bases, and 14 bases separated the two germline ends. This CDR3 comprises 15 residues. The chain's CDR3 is CASSLTGVPTDTQYF. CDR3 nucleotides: TGTGCCAGCAGTCTAACGGGGGTCCCCACAGATACGCAGTATTTT.

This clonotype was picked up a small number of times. The CDR3 DNA sequence: TGTGCCAGCAGTTCGGGGACGTCGAACACCGGGGAGCTGTTTTTT. Translation: CASSSGTSNTGELFF. The chain recombines TRBV27 with TRBJ2-2, with D tentatively TRBD1 or TRBD2 (5 bases each). This CDR3 region has 15 residues. Germline loops: CDR1 MNHEY, CDR2 SMNVEV (reference sequence). V lost 4 bases to trimming and J lost 0 bases, with 9 bases between them.

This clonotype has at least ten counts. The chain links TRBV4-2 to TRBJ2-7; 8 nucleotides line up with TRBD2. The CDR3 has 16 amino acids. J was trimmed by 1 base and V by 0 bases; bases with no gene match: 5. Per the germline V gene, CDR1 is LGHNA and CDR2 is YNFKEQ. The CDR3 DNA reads TGTGCCAGCAGCCAAGAAGGTTCTAGCGGGTCCTACGAGCAGTACTTC. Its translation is CASSQEGSSGSYEQYF.

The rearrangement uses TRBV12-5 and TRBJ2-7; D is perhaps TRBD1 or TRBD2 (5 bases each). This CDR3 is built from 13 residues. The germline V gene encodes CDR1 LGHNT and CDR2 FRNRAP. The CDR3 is CASGQPNSYEQYF. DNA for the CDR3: TGTGCCAGCGGACAACCTAACTCCTACGAGCAGTACTTC. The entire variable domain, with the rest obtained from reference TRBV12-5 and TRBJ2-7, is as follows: DARVTQTPRHKVTEMGQEVTMRCQPILGHNTVFWYRQTMMQGLELLAYFRNRAPLDDSGMPKDRFSAEMPDATLATLKIQPSEPRDSAVYFCASGQPNSYEQYFGPGTRLTVT.

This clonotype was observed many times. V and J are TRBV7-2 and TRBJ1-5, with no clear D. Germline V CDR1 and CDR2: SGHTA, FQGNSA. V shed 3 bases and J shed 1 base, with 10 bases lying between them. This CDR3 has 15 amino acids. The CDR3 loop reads CASSLAGASNQPQHF. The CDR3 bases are TGTGCCAGCAGCTTGGCGGGCGCGAGCAATCAGCCCCAGCATTTT.

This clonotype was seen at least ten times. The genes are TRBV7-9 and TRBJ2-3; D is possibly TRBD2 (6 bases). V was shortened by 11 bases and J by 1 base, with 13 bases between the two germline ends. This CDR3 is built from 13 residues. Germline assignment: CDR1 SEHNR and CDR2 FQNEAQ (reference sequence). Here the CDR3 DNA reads TGTGCCCTAAACGGGGGAGGCACAGATACGCAGTATTTT. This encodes CALNGGGTDTQYF. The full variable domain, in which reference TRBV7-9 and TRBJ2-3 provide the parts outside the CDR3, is DTGVSQNPRHKITKRGQNVTFRCDPISEHNRLYWYRQTLGQGPEFLTYFQNEAQLEKSRLLSDRFSAERPKGSFSTLEIQRTEQGDSAMYLCALNGGGTDTQYFGPGTRLTVL.

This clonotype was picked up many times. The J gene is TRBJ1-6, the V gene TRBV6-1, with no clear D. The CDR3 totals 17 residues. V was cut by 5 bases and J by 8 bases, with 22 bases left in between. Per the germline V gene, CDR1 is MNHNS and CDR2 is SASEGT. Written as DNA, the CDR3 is TGTGCCAGCAGTCCCACGCAATCGCGCGGCGGTTATTCACCCCTCCACTTT. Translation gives CASSPTQSRGGYSPLHF.

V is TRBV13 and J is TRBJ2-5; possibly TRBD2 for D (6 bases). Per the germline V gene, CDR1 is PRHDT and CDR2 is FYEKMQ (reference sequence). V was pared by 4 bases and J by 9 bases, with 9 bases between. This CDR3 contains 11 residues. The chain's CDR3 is CASSSGGAQYF. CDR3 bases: TGTGCCAGCAGCTCCGGCGGGGCCCAGTACTTC.

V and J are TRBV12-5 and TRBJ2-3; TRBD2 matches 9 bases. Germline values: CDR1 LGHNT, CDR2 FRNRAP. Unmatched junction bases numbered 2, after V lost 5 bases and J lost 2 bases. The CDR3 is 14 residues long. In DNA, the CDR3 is TGTGCTAGTGGTAGCGGGGGGCCCACAGATACGCAGTATTTT. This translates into CASGSGGPTDTQYF.

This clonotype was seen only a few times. DNA for the CDR3: TGTGCCAGCAGGGCGGACATCTCTGGAAACACCATATATTTT. Translating it yields CASRADISGNTIYF. The chain carries TRBV2 and TRBJ1-3, with D perhaps TRBD1 (5 bases). CDR1 is SNHLY and CDR2 is FYNNEI in the germline V gene. CDR3 length equals 14 residues. V shed 6 bases and J shed 0 bases, with 9 bases lying between them. The full variable domain, completed using reference TRBV2 and TRBJ1-3, is EPEVTQTPSHQVTQMGQEVILRCVPISNHLYFYWYRQILGQKVEFLVSFYNNEISEKSEIFDDQFSVERPDGSNFTLKIRSTKLEDSAMYFCASRADISGNTIYFGEGSWLTVV.

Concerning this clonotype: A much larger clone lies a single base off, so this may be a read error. The CDR3 here is CASSLGTGGLDRKNAEAFF. For the CDR3, the DNA is TGCGCCAGCAGCCTAGGGACAGGCGGCCTCGACCGCAAGAACGCTGAAGCTTTCTTT. The chain combines TRBV4-1 with TRBJ1-1, with 8 bases aligning to TRBD1. The V gene's germline CDR1 is MGHRA and CDR2 YSYEKL. This CDR3 spans 19 amino acids.